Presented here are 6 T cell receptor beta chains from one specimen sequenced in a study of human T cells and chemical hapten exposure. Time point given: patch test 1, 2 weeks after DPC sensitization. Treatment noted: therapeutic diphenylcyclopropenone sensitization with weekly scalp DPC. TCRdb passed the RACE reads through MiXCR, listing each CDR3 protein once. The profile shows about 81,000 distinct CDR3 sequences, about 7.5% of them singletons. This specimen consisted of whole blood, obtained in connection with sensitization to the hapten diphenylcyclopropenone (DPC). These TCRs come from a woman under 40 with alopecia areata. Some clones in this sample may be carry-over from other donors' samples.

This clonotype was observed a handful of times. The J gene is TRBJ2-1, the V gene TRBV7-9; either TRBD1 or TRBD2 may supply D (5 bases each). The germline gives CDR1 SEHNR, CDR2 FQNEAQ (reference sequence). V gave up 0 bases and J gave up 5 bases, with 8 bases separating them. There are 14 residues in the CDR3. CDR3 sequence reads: CASSLAGTDNEQFF. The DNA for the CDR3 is TGTGCCAGCAGCTTAGCGGGGACGGACAATGAGCAGTTCTTC.

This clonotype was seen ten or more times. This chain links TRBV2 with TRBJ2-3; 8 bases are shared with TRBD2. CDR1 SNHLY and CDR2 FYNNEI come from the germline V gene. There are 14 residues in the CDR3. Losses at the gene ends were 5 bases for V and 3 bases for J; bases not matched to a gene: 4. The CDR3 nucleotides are TGTGCCAGCAGTCCCGGGACTAGTACAGATACGCAGTATTTT. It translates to CASSPGTSTDTQYF.

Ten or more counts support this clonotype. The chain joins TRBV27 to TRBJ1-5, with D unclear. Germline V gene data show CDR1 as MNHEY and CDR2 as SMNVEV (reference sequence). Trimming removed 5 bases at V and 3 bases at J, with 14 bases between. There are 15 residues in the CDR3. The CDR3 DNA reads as TGTGCCAGCAGTGACTATGGCCACGCCAATCAGCCCCAGCATTTT. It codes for CASSDYGHANQPQHF.

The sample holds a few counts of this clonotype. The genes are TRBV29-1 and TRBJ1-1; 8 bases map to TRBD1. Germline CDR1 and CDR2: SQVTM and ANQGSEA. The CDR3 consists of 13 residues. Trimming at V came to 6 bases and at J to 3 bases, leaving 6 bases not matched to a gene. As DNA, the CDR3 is TGCAGCGTCTCAGGGGGCAGGGACACTGAAGCTTTCTTT. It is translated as CSVSGGRDTEAFF.

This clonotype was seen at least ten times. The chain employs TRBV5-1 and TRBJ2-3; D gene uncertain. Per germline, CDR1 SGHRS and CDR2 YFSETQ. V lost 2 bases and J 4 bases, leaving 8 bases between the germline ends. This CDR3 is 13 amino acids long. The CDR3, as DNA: TGCGCCAGCAGCTTCAACTCGGCAGATACGCAGTATTTT. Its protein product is CASSFNSADTQYF.

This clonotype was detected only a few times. The CDR3 nucleotides are TGTGCCAGCAGCCCCAGGGGCAACCCTCCTTATGGCTACACCTTC. Translating it yields CASSPRGNPPYGYTF. The chain uses TRBV5-4 and TRBJ1-2; weak D call: TRBD1 (6 bases). This CDR3 has 15 residues. Trimming took 4 bases from V and 5 from J, leaving 18 bases between them. Germline V lookup: CDR1 SGHNT, CDR2 YYREEE (reference sequence).